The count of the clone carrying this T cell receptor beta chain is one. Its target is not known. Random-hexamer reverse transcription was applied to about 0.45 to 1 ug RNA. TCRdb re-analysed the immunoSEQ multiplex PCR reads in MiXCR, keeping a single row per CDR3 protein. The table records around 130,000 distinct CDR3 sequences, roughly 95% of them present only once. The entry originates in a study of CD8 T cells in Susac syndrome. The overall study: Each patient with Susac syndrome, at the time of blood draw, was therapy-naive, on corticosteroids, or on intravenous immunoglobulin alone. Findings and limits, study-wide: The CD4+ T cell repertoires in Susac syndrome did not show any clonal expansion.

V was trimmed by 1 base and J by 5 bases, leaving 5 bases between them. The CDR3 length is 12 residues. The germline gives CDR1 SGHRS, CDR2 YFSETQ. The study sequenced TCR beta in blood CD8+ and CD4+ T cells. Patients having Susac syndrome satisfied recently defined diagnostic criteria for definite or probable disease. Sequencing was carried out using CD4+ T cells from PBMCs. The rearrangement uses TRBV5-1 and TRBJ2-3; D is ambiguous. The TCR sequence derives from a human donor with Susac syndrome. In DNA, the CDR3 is TGCGCCAGCAGCTTGTACGGAGATACGCAGTATTTT. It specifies CASSLYGDTQYF.